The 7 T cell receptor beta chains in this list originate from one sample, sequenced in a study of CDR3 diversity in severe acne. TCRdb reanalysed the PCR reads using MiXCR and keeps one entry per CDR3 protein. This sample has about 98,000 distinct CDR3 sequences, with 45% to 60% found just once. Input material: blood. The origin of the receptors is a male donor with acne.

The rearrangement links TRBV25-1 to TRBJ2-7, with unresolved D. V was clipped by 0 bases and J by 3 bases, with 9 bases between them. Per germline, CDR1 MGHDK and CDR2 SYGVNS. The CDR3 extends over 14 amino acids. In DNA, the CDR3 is TGTGCCAGCAGTGAATATGGGCAGGTCTACGAGCAGTACTTC. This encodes CASSEYGQVYEQYF.

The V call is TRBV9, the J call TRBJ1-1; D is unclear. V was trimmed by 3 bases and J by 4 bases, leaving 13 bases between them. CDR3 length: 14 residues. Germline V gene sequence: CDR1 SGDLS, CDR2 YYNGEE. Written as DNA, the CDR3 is TGTGCCAGCAGCGCAGGACGAACGGCCACTGAAGCTTTCTTT. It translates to CASSAGRTATEAFF.

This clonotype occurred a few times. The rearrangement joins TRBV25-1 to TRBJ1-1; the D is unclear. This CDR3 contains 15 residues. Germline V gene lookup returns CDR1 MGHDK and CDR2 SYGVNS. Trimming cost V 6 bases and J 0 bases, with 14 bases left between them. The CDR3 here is CASSPTPTMNTEAFF. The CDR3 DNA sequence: TGTGCCAGCAGCCCTACACCTACCATGAACACTGAAGCTTTCTTT.

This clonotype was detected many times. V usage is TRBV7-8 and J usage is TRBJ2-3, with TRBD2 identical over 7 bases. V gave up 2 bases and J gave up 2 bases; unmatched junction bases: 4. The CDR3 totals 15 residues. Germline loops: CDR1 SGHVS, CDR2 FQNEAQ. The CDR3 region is CASSLTLAFTDTQYF. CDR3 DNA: TGTGCCAGCAGCTTAACACTAGCGTTCACAGATACGCAGTATTTT.

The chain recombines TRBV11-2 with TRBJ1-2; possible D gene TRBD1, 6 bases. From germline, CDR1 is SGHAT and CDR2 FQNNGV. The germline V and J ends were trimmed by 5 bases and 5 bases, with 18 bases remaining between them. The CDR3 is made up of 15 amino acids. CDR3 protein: CASSPPSSGQYGYTF. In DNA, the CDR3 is TGTGCCAGCAGCCCACCCTCATCAGGACAGTATGGCTACACCTTC.

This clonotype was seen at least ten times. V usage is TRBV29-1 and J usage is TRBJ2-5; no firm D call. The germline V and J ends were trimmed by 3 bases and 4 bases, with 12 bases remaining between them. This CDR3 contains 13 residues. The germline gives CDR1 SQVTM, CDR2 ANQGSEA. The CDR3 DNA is TGCAGCGTTGATGGCCCGGAAGGAGAGACCCAGTACTTC. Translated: CSVDGPEGETQYF.

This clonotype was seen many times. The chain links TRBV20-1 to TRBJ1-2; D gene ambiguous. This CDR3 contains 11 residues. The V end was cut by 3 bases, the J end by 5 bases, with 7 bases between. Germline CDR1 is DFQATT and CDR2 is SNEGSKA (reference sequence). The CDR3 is CSASSSYGYTF. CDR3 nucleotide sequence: TGCAGTGCTAGCAGCAGTTATGGCTACACCTTC.